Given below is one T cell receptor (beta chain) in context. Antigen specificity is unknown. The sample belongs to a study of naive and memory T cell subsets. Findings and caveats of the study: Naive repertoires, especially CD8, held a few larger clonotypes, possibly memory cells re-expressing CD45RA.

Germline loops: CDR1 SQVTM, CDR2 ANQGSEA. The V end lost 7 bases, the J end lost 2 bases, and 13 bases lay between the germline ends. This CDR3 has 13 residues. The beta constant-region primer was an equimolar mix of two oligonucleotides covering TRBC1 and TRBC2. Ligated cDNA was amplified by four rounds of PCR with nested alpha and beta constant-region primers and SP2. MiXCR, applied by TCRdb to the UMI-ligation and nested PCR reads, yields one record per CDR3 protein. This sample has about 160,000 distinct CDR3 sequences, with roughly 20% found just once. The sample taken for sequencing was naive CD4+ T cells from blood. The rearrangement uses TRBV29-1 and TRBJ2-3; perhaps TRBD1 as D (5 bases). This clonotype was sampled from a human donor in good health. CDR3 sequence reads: CSGRGLLTDTQYF. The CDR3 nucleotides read TGCAGCGGTAGGGGTCTACTCACAGATACGCAGTATTTT.